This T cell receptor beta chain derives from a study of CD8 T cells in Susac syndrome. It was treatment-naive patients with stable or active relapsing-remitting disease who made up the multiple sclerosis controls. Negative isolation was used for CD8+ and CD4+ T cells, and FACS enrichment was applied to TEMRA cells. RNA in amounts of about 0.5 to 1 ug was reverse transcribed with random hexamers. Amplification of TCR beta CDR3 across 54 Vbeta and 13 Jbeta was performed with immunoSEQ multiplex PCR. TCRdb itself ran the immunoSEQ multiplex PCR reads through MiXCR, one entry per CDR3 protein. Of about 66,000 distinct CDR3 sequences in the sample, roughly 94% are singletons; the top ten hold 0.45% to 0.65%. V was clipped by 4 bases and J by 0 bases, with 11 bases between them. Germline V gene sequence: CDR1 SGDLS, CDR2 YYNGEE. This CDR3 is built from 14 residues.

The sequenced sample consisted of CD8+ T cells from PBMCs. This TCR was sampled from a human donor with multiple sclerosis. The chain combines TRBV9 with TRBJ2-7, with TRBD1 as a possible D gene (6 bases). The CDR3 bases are TGTGCCAGCAGCATCCAGGGGAACTCCTACGAGCAGTACTTC. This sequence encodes CASSIQGNSYEQYF.